This is a list of T cell receptor beta chains from one sample in a study of T cell responses to AZD1222 COVID-19 vaccine. Assay: immunoSEQ multiplex PCR; the TCRdb copy retains only in-frame clones and omits some. Found here are under 40,000 clones, about 89% of them singletons; the top ten hold 5.5% to 7%. This specimen was peripheral blood, taken on day 0 of AZD1222 vaccination. The source of these receptors is an adult in good health. The CDR3 runs from the conserved cysteine through the conserved F or W. D genes are given only for firm matches. Clone size is not always given. Where it is, it says once, few, many or a class for expanded clones.

size: .
V: TRBV5-8
J: TRBJ2-1
length: 20
D: TRBD2
DNA: TGTGCCAGCAGCTCGTTGGGACTAGCGGGCGGTAGGCGCTCCTACAATGAGCAGTTCTTC
CDR3: CASSSLGLAGGRRSYNEQFF

size: .
V: TRBV5-6
J: TRBJ2-7
length: 17
D: .
DNA: TGTGCCAGCAGCTCGGAGGGGGCGCCTTCCATGGTTTACGAGCAGTACTTC
CDR3: CASSSEGAPSMVYEQYF

size: .
V: TRBV7-2
J: TRBJ2-6
length: 15
D: .
DNA: TGTGCCAGCAGTTCCGTGGGTGCTGGGGCCAACGTCCTGACTTTC
CDR3: CASSSVGAGANVLTF

size: once
V: TRBV5-6
J: TRBJ2-1
length: 13
D: .
DNA: TGTGCCAGCAGCGGTAGCAGATACAATGAGCAGTTCTTC
CDR3: CASSGSRYNEQFF

size: .
V: TRBV7-8
J: TRBJ1-1
length: 14
D: .
DNA: TGTGCCAGCAGCTCTCAAAGGGGGGACACTGAAGCTTTCTTT
CDR3: CASSSQRGDTEAFF

size: .
V: TRBV6-6
J: TRBJ2-2
length: 14
D: .
DNA: TGTGCCAGCAGTCAACAGGGGAACACCGGGGAGCTGTTTTTT
CDR3: CASSQQGNTGELFF

size: .
V: TRBV3-1/TRBV3-2
J: TRBJ1-5
length: 13
D: .
DNA: TGTGCCAGCAGCCAAGAGTTAGGGCAGCCCCAGCATTTT
CDR3: CASSQELGQPQHF

size: .
V: TRBV6-5
J: TRBJ2-5
length: 15
D: .
DNA: TGTGCCAGCATTAGCCTTCAGGGGGGCCCTGAGACCCAGTACTTC
CDR3: CASISLQGGPETQYF

size: .
V: TRBV18
J: TRBJ2-3
length: 18
D: .
DNA: TGTGCCAGCTCACCACCTAGCGGAGGGGGCCCGGGCACAGATACGCAGTATTTT
CDR3: CASSPPSGGGPGTDTQYF

size: .
V: TRBV9
J: TRBJ1-4
length: 14
D: .
DNA: TGTGCCAGCAGCCCCGGGTTGGGGAATGAAAAACTGTTTTTT
CDR3: CASSPGLGNEKLFF

size: .
V: TRBV9
J: TRBJ2-6
length: 15
D: .
DNA: TGTGCCAGCAGCTCAACTACGGAGGGGGCCAACGTCCTGACTTTC
CDR3: CASSSTTEGANVLTF

size: .
V: TRBV7-9
J: TRBJ2-7
length: 15
D: TRBD1
DNA: TGTGCCAGCAGCATTGGGAGCGGACAGGGCTACGAGCAGTACTTC
CDR3: CASSIGSGQGYEQYF

size: .
V: TRBV25-1
J: TRBJ2-1
length: 15
D: TRBD2
DNA: TGTGCCAGCAGGCCTAGCGGGGGGACCTACAATGAGCAGTTCTTC
CDR3: CASRPSGGTYNEQFF

size: .
V: TRBV20-1
J: TRBJ2-5
length: 14
D: TRBD1
DNA: TGCAGTGCTAGTCGACAGGGGGCGGAAGAGACCCAGTACTTC
CDR3: CSASRQGAEETQYF

size: .
V: TRBV27
J: TRBJ1-2
length: 13
D: .
DNA: TGTGCCAGCAGTCCTACAGGGATCGATGGCTACACCTTC
CDR3: CASSPTGIDGYTF

size: .
V: TRBV29-1
J: TRBJ2-2
length: 11
D: .
DNA: TGCAGCGTTGAGGGCACCGGGGAGCTGTTTTTT
CDR3: CSVEGTGELFF

size: .
V: TRBV5-6
J: TRBJ2-7
length: 14
D: .
DNA: TGTGCCAGCAGCTTGGTTGGCAGGGGCTACGAGCAGTACTTC
CDR3: CASSLVGRGYEQYF

size: once
V: TRBV12-5
J: TRBJ1-6
length: 14
D: .
DNA: TGTGCTAGTGGTTTGGGACAGGTGAATTCACCCCTCCACTTT
CDR3: CASGLGQVNSPLHF

size: .
V: TRBV5-8
J: TRBJ2-1
length: 16
D: .
DNA: TGTGCCAGCAGCTGGTACCGACAGGGAGGGGACAATGAGCAGTTCTTC
CDR3: CASSWYRQGGDNEQFF

size: .
V: TRBV5-8
J: TRBJ2-1
length: 12
D: .
DNA: TGTGCCAGCAGCTTGGACCTCCAGGAGCAGTTCTTC
CDR3: CASSLDLQEQFF

size: .
V: TRBV6-5
J: TRBJ2-5
length: 11
D: .
DNA: TGTGCCAGCAGTTACTACCAACGCCAGTACTTC
CDR3: CASSYYQRQYF

size: .
V: TRBV12-3/TRBV12-4
J: TRBJ1-5
length: 11
D: TRBD1
DNA: TGTGCCAGCACCCCAGGGGGGCCCCAGCATTTT
CDR3: CASTPGGPQHF

size: .
V: TRBV12-3/TRBV12-4
J: TRBJ2-7
length: 13
D: TRBD2
DNA: TGTGCCAGCAGGTTAGCGGGGGGGCGGGAGCAGTACTTC
CDR3: CASRLAGGREQYF

size: .
V: TRBV6-2/TRBV6-3
J: TRBJ2-2
length: 15
D: .
DNA: TGTGCCAGCAGTTACTCGGGGACCCTCAGAGGGGAGCTGTTTTTT
CDR3: CASSYSGTLRGELFF

size: once
V: TRBV28
J: TRBJ2-3
length: 15
D: TRBD2
DNA: TGTGCCATCGGGGGACTAGCGGGAGTAACAGATACGCAGTATTTT
CDR3: CAIGGLAGVTDTQYF

size: .
V: TRBV10-1
J: TRBJ1-6
length: 14
D: .
DNA: TGCGCCAGCAGCCGAGGGGACCCAAATTCACCCCTCCACTTT
CDR3: CASSRGDPNSPLHF

size: .
V: TRBV27
J: TRBJ1-2
length: 22
D: TRBD1
DNA: TGTGCCAGCAGTTCACTCCTATTTGCCTCGACAGGGGAGAGGCTCCTTAACTATGGCTACACCTTC
CDR3: CASSSLLFASTGERLLNYGYTF

size: .
V: TRBV5-4
J: TRBJ1-1
length: 12
D: .
DNA: TGTGCCAGCAGCTTGGAGGGATTTGTAGCTTTCTTT
CDR3: CASSLEGFVAFF

size: .
V: TRBV28
J: TRBJ2-7
length: 15
D: TRBD1
DNA: TGTGCCAGCAGTTTAGACAGGGGGTTTACCTACGAGCAGTACTTC
CDR3: CASSLDRGFTYEQYF

size: .
V: TRBV7-9
J: TRBJ1-6
length: 15
D: .
DNA: TGTGCCAGCAGCTTGTCTGGGGCTCATAATTCACCCCTCCACTTT
CDR3: CASSLSGAHNSPLHF

size: .
V: TRBV6-6
J: TRBJ1-3
length: 17
D: .
DNA: TGTGCCAGCAGTCTAAAACCGACAGGTTACTCTGGAAACACCATATATTTT
CDR3: CASSLKPTGYSGNTIYF

size: .
V: TRBV27
J: TRBJ1-2
length: 14
D: .
DNA: TGTGCCAGCAGCCGACAGGTGGGGAACTATGGCTACACCTTC
CDR3: CASSRQVGNYGYTF

size: .
V: TRBV7-2
J: TRBJ2-5
length: 15
D: .
DNA: TGTGCCAGCAGCAGGATTATGGGCTCACAAGAGACCCAGTACTTC
CDR3: CASSRIMGSQETQYF

size: .
V: TRBV7-9
J: TRBJ2-1
length: 16
D: TRBD2
DNA: TGTGCCAGCAGCATTGTCCGGGACACGGGAGGGTATGAGCAGTTCTTC
CDR3: CASSIVRDTGGYEQFF

size: .
V: TRBV27
J: TRBJ2-1
length: 15
D: TRBD2
DNA: TGTGCCAGCAGCCCCGGGACTAGCGGGAGCTATGAGCAGTTCTTC
CDR3: CASSPGTSGSYEQFF

size: .
V: TRBV4-1
J: TRBJ1-6
length: 12
D: .
DNA: TGCGCCAGCAGCCCGGGATGGACACCCCTCCACTTT
CDR3: CASSPGWTPLHF

size: .
V: TRBV4-1
J: TRBJ2-2
length: 16
D: TRBD2
DNA: TGCGCCAGCACCACGACTAGCGGGGAGAGGGGCGGGGAGCTGTTTTTT
CDR3: CASTTTSGERGGELFF

size: .
V: TRBV7-2
J: TRBJ2-7
length: 14
D: .
DNA: TGTGCCAGCAGCTTGGGTCACATCGAGCGCGAGCAGTACTTC
CDR3: CASSLGHIEREQYF

size: .
V: TRBV25-1
J: TRBJ2-7
length: 15
D: TRBD1
DNA: TGTGCCAGCAGTGAATATGGGGACAGCTCCTACGAGCAGTACTTC
CDR3: CASSEYGDSSYEQYF

size: .
V: TRBV18
J: TRBJ2-1
length: 14
D: .
DNA: TGTGCCAGCTCACTTGGGACATCCTACAATGAGCAGTTCTTC
CDR3: CASSLGTSYNEQFF

size: once
V: TRBV4-1
J: TRBJ2-3
length: 16
D: TRBD1
DNA: TGCGCCAGCAGCTCCCTCCCAGGGGGCTATCGAGATACGCAGTATTTT
CDR3: CASSSLPGGYRDTQYF

size: .
V: TRBV6-5
J: TRBJ1-2
length: 15
D: .
DNA: TGTGCCAGCAGACCAATGGGACCGAAGAACTATGGCTACACCTTC
CDR3: CASRPMGPKNYGYTF

size: .
V: TRBV19
J: TRBJ1-2
length: 15
D: .
DNA: TGTGCCAGTAGTATAGCAGGGAGGGGGAACTATGGCTACACCTTC
CDR3: CASSIAGRGNYGYTF

size: .
V: TRBV12-3/TRBV12-4
J: TRBJ1-1
length: 13
D: .
DNA: TGTGCCAGCAGTAACACAGTGAACACTGAAGCTTTCTTT
CDR3: CASSNTVNTEAFF

size: .
V: TRBV5-6
J: TRBJ2-6
length: 16
D: .
DNA: TGTGCCAGCAGCTTGGCCGGCTTGGCGGGGGCCAACGTCCTGACTTTC
CDR3: CASSLAGLAGANVLTF

size: once
V: TRBV5-1
J: TRBJ1-2
length: 12
D: .
DNA: TGCGCCAGCAGCCCACAGGGAAATGGCTACACCTTC
CDR3: CASSPQGNGYTF

size: .
V: TRBV15
J: TRBJ1-5
length: 14
D: TRBD1
DNA: TGTGCCACCAGCAAAGACAGGGTAACCCGGCCCCAGCATTTT
CDR3: CATSKDRVTRPQHF